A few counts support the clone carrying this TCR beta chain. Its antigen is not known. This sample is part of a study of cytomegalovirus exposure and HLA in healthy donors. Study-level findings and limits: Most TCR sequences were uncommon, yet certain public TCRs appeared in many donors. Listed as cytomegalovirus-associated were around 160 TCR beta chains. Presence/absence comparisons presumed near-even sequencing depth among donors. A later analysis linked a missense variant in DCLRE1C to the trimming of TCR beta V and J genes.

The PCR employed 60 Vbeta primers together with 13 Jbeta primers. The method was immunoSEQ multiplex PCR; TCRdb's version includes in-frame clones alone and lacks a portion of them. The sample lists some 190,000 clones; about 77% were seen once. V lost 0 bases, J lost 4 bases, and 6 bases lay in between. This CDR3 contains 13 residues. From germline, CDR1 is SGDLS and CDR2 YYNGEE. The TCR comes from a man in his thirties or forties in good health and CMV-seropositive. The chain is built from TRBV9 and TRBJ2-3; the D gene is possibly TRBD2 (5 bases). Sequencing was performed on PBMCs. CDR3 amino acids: CASSVDGADTQYF. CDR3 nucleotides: TGTGCCAGCAGCGTAGACGGGGCAGATACGCAGTATTTT.